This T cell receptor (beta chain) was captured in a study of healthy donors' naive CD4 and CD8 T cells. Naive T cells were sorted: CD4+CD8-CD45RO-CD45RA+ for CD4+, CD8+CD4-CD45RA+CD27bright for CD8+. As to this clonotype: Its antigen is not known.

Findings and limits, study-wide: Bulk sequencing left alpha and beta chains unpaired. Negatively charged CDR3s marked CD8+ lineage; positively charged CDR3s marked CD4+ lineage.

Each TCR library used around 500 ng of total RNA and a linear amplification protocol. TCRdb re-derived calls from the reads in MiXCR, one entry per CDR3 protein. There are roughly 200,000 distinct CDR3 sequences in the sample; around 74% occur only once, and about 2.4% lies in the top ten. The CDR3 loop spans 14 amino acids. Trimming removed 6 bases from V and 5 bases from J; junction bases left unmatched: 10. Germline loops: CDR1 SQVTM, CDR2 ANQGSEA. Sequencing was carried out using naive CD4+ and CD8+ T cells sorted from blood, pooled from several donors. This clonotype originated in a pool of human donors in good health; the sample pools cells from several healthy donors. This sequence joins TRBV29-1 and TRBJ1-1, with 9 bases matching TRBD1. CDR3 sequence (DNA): TGCAGCGTAAAAGGACAGGGGTGGGGTACTGAAGCTTTCTTT. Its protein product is CSVKGQGWGTEAFF.